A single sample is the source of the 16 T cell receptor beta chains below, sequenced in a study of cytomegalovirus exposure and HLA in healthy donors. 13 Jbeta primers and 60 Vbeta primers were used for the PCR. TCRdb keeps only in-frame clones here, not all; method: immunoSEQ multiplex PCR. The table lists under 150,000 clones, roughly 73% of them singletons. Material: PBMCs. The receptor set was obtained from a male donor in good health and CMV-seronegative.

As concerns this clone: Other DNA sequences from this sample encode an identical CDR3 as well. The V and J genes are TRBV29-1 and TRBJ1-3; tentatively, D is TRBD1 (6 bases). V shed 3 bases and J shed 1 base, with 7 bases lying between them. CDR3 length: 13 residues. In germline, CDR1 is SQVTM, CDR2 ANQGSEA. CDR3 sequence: CSVDQGSGNTIYF. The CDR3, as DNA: TGCAGCGTTGACCAGGGGTCTGGAAACACCATATATTTT.

CDR3 sequence reads: CASLGQWNYGYTF. The CDR3 DNA is TGTGCCAGCCTGGGACAGTGGAACTATGGCTACACCTTC. The chain uses TRBV2 and TRBJ1-2; 7 bases match TRBD1. With V trimmed by 8 bases and J by 2 bases, 5 bases remained unmatched. This CDR3 region has 13 residues. Germline V gene lookup returns CDR1 SNHLY and CDR2 FYNNEI.

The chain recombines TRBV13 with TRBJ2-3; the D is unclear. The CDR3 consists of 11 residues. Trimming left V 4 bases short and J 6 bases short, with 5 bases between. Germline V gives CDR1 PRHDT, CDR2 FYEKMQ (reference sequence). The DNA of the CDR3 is TGTGCCAGCAGCTCAGCGGATACGCAGTATTTT. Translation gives CASSSADTQYF.

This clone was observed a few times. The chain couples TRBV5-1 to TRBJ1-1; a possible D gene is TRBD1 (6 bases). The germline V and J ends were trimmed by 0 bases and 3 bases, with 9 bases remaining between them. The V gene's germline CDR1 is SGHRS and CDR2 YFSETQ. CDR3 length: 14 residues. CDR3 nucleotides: TGCGCCAGCAGCTTGGAGTCAGGGGACACTGAAGCTTTCTTT. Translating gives CASSLESGDTEAFF.

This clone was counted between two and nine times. The CDR3 coding sequence is TGTGCCAGCAGCTCACAGGGTTCCAATGAGCAGTTCTTC. Protein product: CASSSQGSNEQFF. The chain employs TRBV7-3 and TRBJ2-1, with D maybe TRBD1 (6 bases). The CDR3 covers 13 residues. The germline V gene has CDR1 SGHTA and CDR2 FQGTGA. V was trimmed by 4 bases and J by 6 bases, leaving 10 bases between them.

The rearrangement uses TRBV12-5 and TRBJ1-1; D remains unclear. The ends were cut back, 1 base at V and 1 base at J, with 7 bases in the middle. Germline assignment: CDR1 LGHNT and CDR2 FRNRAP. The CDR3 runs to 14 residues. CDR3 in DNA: TGTGCTAGTGGTTTGGGACTTAAGAACACTGAAGCTTTCTTT. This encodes CASGLGLKNTEAFF.

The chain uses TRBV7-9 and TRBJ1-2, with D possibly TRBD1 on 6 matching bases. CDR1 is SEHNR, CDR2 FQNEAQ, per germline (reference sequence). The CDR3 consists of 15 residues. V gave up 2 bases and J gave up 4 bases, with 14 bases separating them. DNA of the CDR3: TGTGCCAGCAGCTTAATGGGACAAAGCCCCTATGGCTACACCTTC. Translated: CASSLMGQSPYGYTF.

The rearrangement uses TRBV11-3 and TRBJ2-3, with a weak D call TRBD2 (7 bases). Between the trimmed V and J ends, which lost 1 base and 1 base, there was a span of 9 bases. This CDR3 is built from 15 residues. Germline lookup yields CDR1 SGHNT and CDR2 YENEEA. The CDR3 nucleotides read TGTGCCAGCAGCTTAGCGGGGGGCGGCACAGATACGCAGTATTTT. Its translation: CASSLAGGGTDTQYF.

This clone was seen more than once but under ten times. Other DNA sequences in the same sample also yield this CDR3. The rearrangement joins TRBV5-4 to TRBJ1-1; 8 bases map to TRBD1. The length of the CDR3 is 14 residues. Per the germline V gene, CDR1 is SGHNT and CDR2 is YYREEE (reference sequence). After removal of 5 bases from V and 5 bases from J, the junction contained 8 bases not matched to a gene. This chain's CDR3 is CASRTRGQRTEAFF. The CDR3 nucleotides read TGTGCCAGCAGAACCAGGGGGCAACGTACTGAAGCTTTCTTT.

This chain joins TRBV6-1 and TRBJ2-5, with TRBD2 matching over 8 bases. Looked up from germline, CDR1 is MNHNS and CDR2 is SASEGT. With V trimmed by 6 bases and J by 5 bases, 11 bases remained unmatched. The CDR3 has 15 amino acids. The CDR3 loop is CASSPTGLAGETQYF. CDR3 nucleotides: TGTGCCAGCAGCCCCACCGGACTAGCTGGTGAGACCCAGTACTTC.

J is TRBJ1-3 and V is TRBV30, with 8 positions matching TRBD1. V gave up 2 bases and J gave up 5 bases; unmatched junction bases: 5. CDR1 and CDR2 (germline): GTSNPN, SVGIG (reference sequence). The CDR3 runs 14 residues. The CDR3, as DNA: TGTGCCTGGAGTATCCGGGACAGGCGAAACACCATATATTTT. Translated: CAWSIRDRRNTIYF.

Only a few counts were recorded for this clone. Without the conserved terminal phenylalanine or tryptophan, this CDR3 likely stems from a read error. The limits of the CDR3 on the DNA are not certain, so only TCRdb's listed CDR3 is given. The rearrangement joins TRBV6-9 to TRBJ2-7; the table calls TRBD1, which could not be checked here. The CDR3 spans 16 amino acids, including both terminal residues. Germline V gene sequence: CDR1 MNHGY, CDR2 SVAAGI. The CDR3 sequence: CASSFRMRGPPTSSTS.

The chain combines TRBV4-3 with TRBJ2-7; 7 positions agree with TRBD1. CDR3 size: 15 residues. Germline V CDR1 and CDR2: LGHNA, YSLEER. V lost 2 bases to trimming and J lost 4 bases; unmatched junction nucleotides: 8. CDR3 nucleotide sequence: TGCGCCAGCAGCCAATCCCGGGACAGAAGGTACGAGCAGTACTTC. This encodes CASSQSRDRRYEQYF.

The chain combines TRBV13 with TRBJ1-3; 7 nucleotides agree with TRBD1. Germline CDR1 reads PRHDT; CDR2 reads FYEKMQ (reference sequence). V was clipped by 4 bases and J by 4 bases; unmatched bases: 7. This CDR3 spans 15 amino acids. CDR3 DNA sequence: TGTGCCAGCAGCTCCGGGACAGCAGTCGGAAACACCATATATTTT. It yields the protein CASSSGTAVGNTIYF.

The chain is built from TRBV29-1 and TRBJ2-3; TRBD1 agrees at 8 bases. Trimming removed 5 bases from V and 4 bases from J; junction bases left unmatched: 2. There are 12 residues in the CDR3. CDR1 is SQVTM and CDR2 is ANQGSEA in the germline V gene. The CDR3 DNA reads TGCAGCGTTACAGGGGGTGCAGATACGCAGTATTTT. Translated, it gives CSVTGGADTQYF.

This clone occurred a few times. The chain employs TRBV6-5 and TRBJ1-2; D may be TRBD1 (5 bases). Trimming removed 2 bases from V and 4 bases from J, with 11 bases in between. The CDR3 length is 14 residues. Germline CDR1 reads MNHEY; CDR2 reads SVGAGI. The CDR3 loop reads CASSYGSRVYGYTF. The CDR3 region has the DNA TGTGCCAGCAGTTACGGATCCAGGGTCTATGGCTACACCTTC.